This TCR beta chain was profiled in a study of shared clonotypes between healthy human individuals. When replicate PCRs were run on sorted subsets, they used 200 to 250 ng DNA, roughly 30,000 T cell genomes. The data were produced by immunoSEQ multiplex PCR, yet TCRdb's version contains in-frame clones alone and is incomplete. The sample carries approximately 2,000,000 clones, roughly 92% recorded once. For this clone: Its antigen is not identified.

Germline V lookup: CDR1 MNHNS, CDR2 SASEGT. Unmatched junction bases numbered 3, after V lost 4 bases and J lost 7 bases. The CDR3 has 12 amino acids. Donors were Caucasian adults residing in Nashville, Tennessee, USA. The study, taken as a whole, reports: Generation probabilities of non-shared clonotypes were lower (relative to those shared by all four donors). Some naive CD4 clonotypes, 5% to 5.5%, turned up in common across several donors.

What was sequenced was naive CD4+ T cells from PBMCs. The subset is: CD45RA+ positively selected. This TCR was recovered from a man between 18 and 35 years old in good health. Some clones in this sample may be carry-over from other donors' samples. The chain joins TRBV6-1 to TRBJ1-2; TRBD1 matches at 7 bases. CDR3 nucleotide sequence: TGTGCCAGCAGTGGGACAGGCAGTGGCTACACCTTC. It specifies CASSGTGSGYTF.